Following are 23 T cell receptor beta chains from one sample sequenced in a study of PD-L1 blockade in urothelial cancer. Profiled with immunoSEQ multiplex PCR; TCRdb holds only in-frame clones, not every one. This sample yields more than 80,000 clones, of which 82% are seen a single time; over 7.5% belongs to the top ten. Sequences were derived from PBMCs, sampled around atezolizumab (anti-PD-L1) treatment. These receptors all stem from a man between 70 and 80 years old with urothelial cancer.

This rearrangement joins TRBV5-4 to TRBJ1-6; 7 nucleotides line up with TRBD1. Germline CDR1 and CDR2: SGHNT and YYREEE (reference sequence). J lost 0 bases, V lost 3 bases, and 3 bases had no gene match. The CDR3 is 16 amino acids. CDR3 nucleotides: TGTGCCAGCAGCTGGGGACAGAACTCCTATAATTCACCCCTCCACTTT. It translates to CASSWGQNSYNSPLHF.

This clone was seen only a few times. The chain has TRBV6-5 and TRBJ1-1; D perhaps matches TRBD1 (6 bases). CDR1 is MNHEY, CDR2 SVGAGI, per germline. CDR3 length equals 15 residues. Trimming removed 6 bases at V and 4 bases at J, with 18 bases between. CDR3 region: CASRPLQGLGTEAFF. CDR3 nucleotides: TGTGCCAGCAGGCCGTTACAGGGATTGGGCACTGAAGCTTTCTTT.

V is TRBV25-1 and J is TRBJ1-1; a possible D gene is TRBD1 (6 bases). V was shortened by 3 bases and J by 1 base, with 15 bases between the two germline ends. CDR1 and CDR2 from the germline V gene are MGHDK and SYGVNS. This CDR3 has 16 amino acids. CDR3 nucleotides: TGTGCCAGCAGTGAGGGGGGGGCACTAAGGAACACTGAAGCTTTCTTT. This gives the protein CASSEGGALRNTEAFF.

The rearrangement links TRBV19 to TRBJ1-5, with a possible D match to TRBD1 (5 bases). CDR3 length: 14 amino acids. V was trimmed by 2 bases and J by 2 bases, leaving 7 bases between them. Germline CDR1 LNHDA, CDR2 SQIVND (reference sequence). CDR3 amino acids: CASSIQGGNQPQHF. In nucleotides, the CDR3 is TGTGCCAGTAGTATACAGGGCGGCAATCAGCCCCAGCATTTT.

The chain is built from TRBV7-2 and TRBJ2-5; the match to TRBD1 covers 8 bases. In germline, CDR1 is SGHTA, CDR2 FQGNSA. Trimming at V came to 5 bases and at J to 5 bases, leaving 10 bases not matched to a gene. The CDR3 totals 15 residues. CDR3 bases: TGTGCCAGCAGCATCCAGGGGGCGGTAGGCGAGACCCAGTACTTC. It encodes CASSIQGAVGETQYF.

The DNA for the CDR3 is TGCGCCAGCAGCCAAGATGTAGCGGGGGGGCGCGGGGAGCTGTTTTTT. Its protein is CASSQDVAGGRGELFF. J is TRBJ2-2 and V is TRBV4-1, with TRBD2 matching 11 bases. Germline trimming cut 0 bases from V and 7 bases from J; bases unmatched to any gene: 4. The CDR3 runs 16 residues. Per germline, CDR1 MGHRA and CDR2 YSYEKL.

The chain employs TRBV9 and TRBJ2-1; 11 nucleotides align to TRBD2. There are 18 residues in the CDR3. V lost 3 bases to trimming and J lost 0 bases; unmatched junction nucleotides: 8. Looked up from germline, CDR1 is SGDLS and CDR2 is YYNGEE. DNA for the CDR3: TGTGCCAGCAGCGAATTAGCGGGAGGGGGGCCCTCCTACAATGAGCAGTTCTTC. It codes for CASSELAGGGPSYNEQFF.

V usage is TRBV4-1 and J usage is TRBJ1-3; D possibly corresponds to TRBD1 (5 bases). The CDR3 is made up of 14 amino acids. Germline lookup yields CDR1 MGHRA and CDR2 YSYEKL. Trimming removed 0 bases from V and 10 bases from J, with 13 bases in between. As DNA, the CDR3 is TGCGCCAGCAGCCAAGAGGAGGGGATAAGAACCATATATTTT. Translated, it gives CASSQEEGIRTIYF.

V and J are TRBV15 and TRBJ2-3, with D possibly being TRBD2 (6 bases). Germline V lookup: CDR1 LNHNV, CDR2 YYDKDF (reference sequence). The CDR3 contains 14 residues. V was trimmed by 1 base and J by 3 bases, leaving 8 bases between them. The CDR3 protein is CATSRALATDTQYF. Here the CDR3 DNA reads TGTGCCACCAGCAGAGCCCTAGCGACAGATACGCAGTATTTT.

The chain is built from TRBV5-1 and TRBJ2-3, with TRBD2 identical over 14 bases. The CDR3 covers 16 residues. J lost 6 bases, V lost 4 bases, and 7 bases had no gene match. CDR1 is SGHRS, CDR2 YFSETQ, per germline. CDR3 sequence reads: CASSGGLAGGTDTQYF. CDR3 in DNA: TGCGCCAGCAGCGGCGGACTAGCGGGAGGTACCGATACGCAGTATTTT.

The rearrangement joins TRBV7-9 to TRBJ2-1, with D possibly being TRBD2 (5 bases). This CDR3 region has 12 residues. CDR1 SEHNR and CDR2 FQNEAQ come from the germline V gene (reference sequence). The V gene lost 3 bases and the J gene lost 14 bases, with 14 bases spanning the gap. The CDR3 region is CASSFSEEEEFF. The DNA of the CDR3 is TGTGCCAGCAGCTTTTCGGAGGAGGAGGAGTTCTTC.

The V and J genes are TRBV11-3 and TRBJ2-7; a possible D gene is TRBD2 (6 bases). This CDR3 has 14 residues. Germline CDR1 and CDR2: SGHNT and YENEEA. With 1 base removed from V and 3 bases from J, the gap between germline ends came to 10 bases. The CDR3 loop is CASSLGRGNYEQYF. The CDR3 DNA follows: TGTGCCAGCAGCTTAGGGCGGGGAAACTACGAGCAGTACTTC.

The chain carries TRBV27 and TRBJ2-5, with D perhaps matching TRBD1 (6 bases). Trimming removed 6 bases from V and 5 bases from J, with 16 bases in between. This CDR3 comprises 14 residues. CDR1 and CDR2 from the germline V gene are MNHEY and SMNVEV (reference sequence). Here the CDR3 DNA reads TGTGCCAGCAGCTCACAGGGTGAGGGGGAGACCCAGTACTTC. As protein: CASSSQGEGETQYF.

The genes are TRBV5-1 and TRBJ2-3, with 9 positions matching TRBD1. The V gene's germline CDR1 is SGHRS and CDR2 YFSETQ. V trimming: 0 bases; J trimming: 1 base; junction bases outside the gene matches: 3. The CDR3 length is 16 residues. CDR3 sequence (DNA): TGCGCCAGCAGCTTGGGGGACAGGGAGGGCACAGATACGCAGTATTTT. This sequence encodes CASSLGDREGTDTQYF.

The genes are TRBV7-9 and TRBJ2-1; no firm D call. Trimming left V 3 bases short and J 10 bases short, with 7 bases between. Germline CDR1 SEHNR, CDR2 FQNEAQ (reference sequence). This CDR3 spans 11 amino acids. The CDR3 nucleotides are TGTGCCAGCAGCTTGGAGTTGGAGCAGTTCTTC. As protein: CASSLELEQFF.

This chain links TRBV21-1 with TRBJ1-5. TRBV21-1 is shown as a pseudogene. The CDR3 is 15 residues long. The CDR3 reads CASSTEGYSNQPQHF. DNA of the CDR3: TGTGCCAGCAGCACAGAGGGTTATAGCAATCAGCCCCAGCATTTT.

This clone showed up just once. J is TRBJ1-2 and V is TRBV19, with D perhaps matching TRBD1 (6 bases). The CDR3 runs 16 residues. V gave up 4 bases and J gave up 4 bases, with 19 bases separating them. In germline, CDR1 is LNHDA, CDR2 SQIVND (reference sequence). CDR3 region: CASSRSDSPLGYGYTF. CDR3 nucleotides: TGTGCCAGTAGTAGGTCGGACAGCCCTCTTGGCTATGGCTACACCTTC.

This chain links TRBV6-6 with TRBJ1-2, with D possibly TRBD1 on 6 matching bases. Trimming shortened V by 5 bases and J by 3 bases, and 16 bases separated the two germline ends. Germline V gene data show CDR1 as MNHNY and CDR2 as SVGAGI (reference sequence). This CDR3 comprises 15 residues. CDR3 in DNA: TGTGCCAGCAGTCAGCGGGGGGGCATTGACTATGGCTACACCTTC. Translated, it gives CASSQRGGIDYGYTF.

This clone was picked up a small number of times. This rearrangement joins TRBV19 to TRBJ2-2; D is possibly TRBD2 (6 bases). CDR1 is LNHDA and CDR2 is SQIVND in the germline V gene (reference sequence). Trimming pared 5 bases from V and 5 bases from J, leaving 9 bases between. The CDR3 is 13 amino acids. CDR3 sequence reads: CASSLGRTGELFF. CDR3 nucleotides: TGTGCCAGTAGTTTGGGGAGGACCGGGGAGCTGTTTTTT. Filled out from reference TRBV19 and TRBJ2-2, the complete variable domain reads DGGITQSPKYLFRKEGQNVTLSCEQNLNHDAMYWYRQDPGQGLRLIYYSQIVNDFQKGDIAEGYSVSREKKESFPLTVTSAQKNPTAFYLCASSLGRTGELFFGEGSRLTVL.

The chain combines TRBV27 with TRBJ2-7, with 10 positions matching TRBD2. V shed 4 bases and J 4 bases; nucleotides not matched to a gene: 7. Germline CDR1 and CDR2: MNHEY and SMNVEV (reference sequence). This CDR3 is built from 15 residues. The CDR3 loop is CASSSRAGGIYEQYF. In DNA form, the CDR3 reads TGTGCCAGCAGTTCCCGAGCGGGAGGGATTTACGAGCAGTACTTC.

The rearrangement joins TRBV6-6 to TRBJ1-2, with 7 bases identical to TRBD1. Germline loops: CDR1 MNHNY, CDR2 SVGAGI (reference sequence). CDR3 length equals 13 residues. With V trimmed by 5 bases and J by 7 bases, 7 bases remained unmatched. The CDR3 nucleotides read TGTGCCAGCAGTCTAAGGGACAGTTTTGGCTACACCTTC. Encoded protein: CASSLRDSFGYTF.

This clone has ten or more counts. The rearrangement joins TRBV7-2 to TRBJ2-7, with D maybe TRBD2 (6 bases). The CDR3 is 15 residues long. Germline CDR1 and CDR2: SGHTA and FQGNSA. The V and J ends lost 1 base and 2 bases respectively, with 12 bases between them. Here the CDR3 reads CASSLVADLTYEQYF. CDR3 in DNA: TGTGCCAGCAGCTTAGTAGCGGACCTCACCTACGAGCAGTACTTC.

The rearrangement uses TRBV9 and TRBJ1-5; D is undetermined. Per the germline V gene, CDR1 is SGDLS and CDR2 is YYNGEE. This CDR3 comprises 15 residues. V was trimmed by 0 bases and J by 1 base, leaving 8 bases between them. CDR3 in amino acids: CASSVGANSNQPQHF. The DNA for the CDR3 is TGTGCCAGCAGCGTAGGGGCAAACAGCAATCAGCCCCAGCATTTT.